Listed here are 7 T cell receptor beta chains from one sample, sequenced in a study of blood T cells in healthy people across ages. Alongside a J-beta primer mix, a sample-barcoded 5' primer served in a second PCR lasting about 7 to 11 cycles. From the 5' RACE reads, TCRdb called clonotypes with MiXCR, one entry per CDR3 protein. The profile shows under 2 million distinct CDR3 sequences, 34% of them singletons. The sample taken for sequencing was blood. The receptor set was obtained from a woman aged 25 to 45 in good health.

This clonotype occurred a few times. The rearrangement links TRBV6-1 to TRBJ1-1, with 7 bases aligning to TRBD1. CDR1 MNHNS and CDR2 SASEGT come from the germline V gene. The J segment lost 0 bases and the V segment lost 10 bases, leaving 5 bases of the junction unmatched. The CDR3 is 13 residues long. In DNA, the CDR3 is TGTGCCACCTCAGGGGGAATGAACACTGAAGCTTTCTTT. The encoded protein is CATSGGMNTEAFF.

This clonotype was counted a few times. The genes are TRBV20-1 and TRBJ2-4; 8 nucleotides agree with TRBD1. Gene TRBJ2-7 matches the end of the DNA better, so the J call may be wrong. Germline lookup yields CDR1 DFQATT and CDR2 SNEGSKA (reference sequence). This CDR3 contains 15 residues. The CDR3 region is CSANPLDRARSEQYF. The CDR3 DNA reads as TGCAGTGCTAATCCTTTGGACAGGGCCCGTTCCGAGCAGTACTTC.

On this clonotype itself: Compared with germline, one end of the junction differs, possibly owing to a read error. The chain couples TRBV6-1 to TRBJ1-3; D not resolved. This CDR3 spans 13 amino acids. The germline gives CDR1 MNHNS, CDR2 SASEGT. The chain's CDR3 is CASNPWEGNAIYF. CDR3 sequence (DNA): TGTGCCAGCAACCCCTGGGAGGGAAACGCCATATATTTT.

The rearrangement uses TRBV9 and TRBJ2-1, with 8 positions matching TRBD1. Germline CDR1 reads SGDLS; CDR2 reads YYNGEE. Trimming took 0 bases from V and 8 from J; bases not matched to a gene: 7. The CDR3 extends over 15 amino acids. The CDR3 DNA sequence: TGTGCCAGCAGCGTAGCCCCCCAGGGGGCCCATGAGCAGTTCTTC. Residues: CASSVAPQGAHEQFF.

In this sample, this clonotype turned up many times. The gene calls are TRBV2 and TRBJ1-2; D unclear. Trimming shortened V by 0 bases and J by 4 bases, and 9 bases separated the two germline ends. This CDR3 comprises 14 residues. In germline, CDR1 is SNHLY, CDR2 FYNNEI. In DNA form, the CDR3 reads TGTGCCAGCAGTGAAGCGGGATATGGCTATGGCTACACCTTC. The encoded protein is CASSEAGYGYGYTF.

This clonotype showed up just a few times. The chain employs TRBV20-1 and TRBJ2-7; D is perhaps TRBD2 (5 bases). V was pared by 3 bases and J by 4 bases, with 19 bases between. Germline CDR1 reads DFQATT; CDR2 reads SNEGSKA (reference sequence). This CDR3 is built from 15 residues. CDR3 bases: TGCAGTGCTAGGGGGAACCGGGATCTTCTTTACGAGCAGTACTTC. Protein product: CSARGNRDLLYEQYF.

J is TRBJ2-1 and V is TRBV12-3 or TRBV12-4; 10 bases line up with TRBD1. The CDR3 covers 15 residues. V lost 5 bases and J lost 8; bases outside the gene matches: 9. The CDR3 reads CASSITGTGVDEQFF. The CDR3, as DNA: TGTGCCAGCAGTATAACCGGGACAGGGGTCGATGAGCAGTTCTTC.